Each of the 28 T cell receptor beta chains below was sequenced from the same sample in a study of molecular identifiers for immune sequencing clone quantification. TCRdb independently ran MiXCR on the PCR reads; one entry per CDR3 protein. The repertoire has some 320,000 distinct CDR3 sequences, 20% to 25% of them found once; the top ten carry 0.75% to 0.85%. Sequencing input: naive CD8+ T cells from blood, with Jurkat cell RNA spiked in. The subset: FACS-sorted CD8+CD4-CCR7+CD45RA+ naive T cells. The receptor set was obtained from a human donor in good health. Some libraries in this study had Jurkat cell RNA spiked in.

Many counts were recorded for this clonotype. The chain is built from TRBV9 and TRBJ2-2, with TRBD2 matching 7 bases. The V gene end was trimmed by 2 bases and the J gene end by 4 bases; junction bases not matched to a gene: 14. CDR1 is SGDLS and CDR2 is YYNGEE in the germline V gene. This CDR3 is 18 amino acids long. The CDR3 DNA reads as TGTGCCAGCAGCGTCGGGACTACCATACCCGATTCCACCGGGGAGCTGTTTTTT. This translates into CASSVGTTIPDSTGELFF.

This clonotype was observed many times. This chain joins TRBV25-1 and TRBJ2-3; TRBD2 aligns across 7 bases. This CDR3 is 17 amino acids long. Per germline, CDR1 MGHDK and CDR2 SYGVNS. J gave up 0 bases and V 1 base, and 7 bases lay outside the gene matches. The CDR3 spells CASSEWGGSASTDTQYF. DNA of the CDR3: TGTGCCAGCAGTGAATGGGGAGGGTCAGCGAGCACAGATACGCAGTATTTT.

For this clonotype: This likely comes from a read error, as the CDR3 has no conserved phenylalanine or tryptophan at its end. No DNA is shown, since the ends of the CDR3 on it are uncertain; the CDR3 is the one TCRdb lists. The chain joins TRBV12-3 or TRBV12-4 to TRBJ1-1. With termini counted, the CDR3 has 14 amino acids. CDR3 sequence: CASSLGTANTEAFI.

This clonotype has a count of ten or more. CDR3 sequence: CASSTSGHYTGELFF. The CDR3 coding sequence is TGTGCCAGCAGCACTAGCGGGCACTACACCGGGGAGCTGTTTTTT. The V and J genes are TRBV6-5 and TRBJ2-2; 9 nucleotides line up with TRBD2. V lost 6 bases to trimming and J lost 3 bases; unmatched junction nucleotides: 5. The length of the CDR3 is 15 residues. Germline CDR1 reads MNHEY; CDR2 reads SVGAGI.

About this clonotype: A much bigger clone sits one base away, suggesting this may be a read error. This chain joins TRBV3-1 and TRBJ1-1, with D maybe TRBD1 (6 bases). The germline V gene has CDR1 LGHDT and CDR2 YNNKEL (reference sequence). The CDR3 runs 13 residues. CDR3: CATRSGVSTKAFF. CDR3 DNA: TGTGCGACCCGATCAGGGGTCTCCACTAAAGCTTTCTTT.

This clonotype showed up many times. This chain connects TRBV7-9 to TRBJ2-1; 14 nucleotides align to TRBD2. The CDR3 is 18 amino acids. V dropped 5 bases and J dropped 4; count of bases not matched to a gene: 10. Germline CDR1 and CDR2: SEHNR and FQNEAQ (reference sequence). CDR3 residues: CASSSLTSGRASYNEQFF. CDR3 in DNA: TGTGCCAGCAGCAGTTTGACTAGCGGGAGGGCGAGTTACAATGAGCAGTTCTTC.

The chain recombines TRBV11-1 with TRBJ1-1, with D possibly TRBD1 on 6 matching bases. The germline V gene encodes CDR1 SGHAT and CDR2 FQDESV (reference sequence). Trimming took off 4 bases at V and 4 bases at J, with 10 bases between the two ends. The CDR3 has 13 amino acids. The CDR3 DNA follows: TGTGCCAGCAGCTACAGGGCTGGCACTGAAGCTTTCTTT. Protein product: CASSYRAGTEAFF.

This clonotype was seen only a few times. V and J are TRBV7-9 and TRBJ2-1, with 9 positions matching TRBD1. The CDR3 has 15 amino acids. The germline V gene encodes CDR1 SEHNR and CDR2 FQNEAQ (reference sequence). The V gene end was trimmed by 3 bases and the J gene end by 7 bases; junction bases not matched to a gene: 7. The CDR3 here is CASSLRTGVLNEQFF. The CDR3 nucleotides read TGTGCCAGCAGCTTGCGGACAGGGGTATTAAATGAGCAGTTCTTC.

As regards this clonotype: This is likely a read error, given that the CDR3 carries no conserved phenylalanine or tryptophan at its end. This chain joins TRBV6-5 and TRBJ2-1, with a tentative D call TRBD2 (5 bases). This CDR3 has 13 amino acids. CDR1 is MNHEY, CDR2 SVGAGI, per germline. V dropped 0 bases and J dropped 9 bases, with 9 bases sitting between them. CDR3 DNA sequence: TGTGCCAGCAGTTACTCGACTATGGGTGAGCAGTTCTCC. Encoded protein: CASSYSTMGEQFS.

In this sample, this clonotype turned up a few times. V usage is TRBV2 and J usage is TRBJ2-2; TRBD2 matches at 9 bases. The CDR3 consists of 16 residues. J gave up 2 bases and V 7 bases, and 8 bases lay outside the gene matches. The V gene's germline CDR1 is SNHLY and CDR2 FYNNEI. The CDR3 is CASKGLAEVNTGELFF. The CDR3 DNA reads as TGTGCCAGCAAGGGACTAGCAGAAGTAAACACCGGGGAGCTGTTTTTT.

This clonotype showed up many times. This chain links TRBV30 with TRBJ2-7; tentatively, D is TRBD1 (6 bases). The CDR3 is 11 residues long. Germline-derived CDR1 and CDR2 are GTSNPN and SVGIG (reference sequence). The V and J ends lost 1 base and 7 bases respectively, with 8 bases between them. CDR3 loop: CAWSAGVEQYF. The CDR3 DNA follows: TGTGCCTGGAGTGCAGGGGTTGAGCAGTACTTC.

This clonotype was recorded at least ten times. The V and J genes are TRBV2 and TRBJ2-7; TRBD2 matches 13 bases. The CDR3 runs to 17 residues. Germline CDR1 is SNHLY and CDR2 is FYNNEI. Unmatched junction bases numbered 8, after V lost 6 bases and J lost 0 bases. CDR3 DNA: TGTGCCAGCAGCCCCGGACTAGCGGGAGAGGCCTCCTACGAGCAGTACTTC. Encoded protein: CASSPGLAGEASYEQYF.

Many counts were recorded for this clonotype. The rearrangement joins TRBV4-2 to TRBJ2-7; D is ambiguous. The CDR3 is 14 amino acids. V was clipped by 1 base and J by 3 bases, with 10 bases between them. Looked up from germline, CDR1 is LGHNA and CDR2 is YNFKEQ. CDR3 sequence: CASSQVDGDYEQYF. In nucleotides, the CDR3 is TGTGCCAGCAGCCAAGTGGACGGAGACTACGAGCAGTACTTC.

This clonotype came up many times. The rearrangement uses TRBV12-3 or TRBV12-4 and TRBJ2-3, with D uncertain. The length of the CDR3 is 17 residues. V was clipped by 0 bases and J by 0 bases, with 13 bases between them. CDR3 loop: CASSLAHWNTSTDTQYF. CDR3 DNA sequence: TGTGCCAGCAGTTTAGCGCATTGGAATACTAGCACAGATACGCAGTATTTT.

Only a few counts were recorded for this clonotype. The chain employs TRBV7-8 and TRBJ2-5; TRBD2 aligns across 9 bases. The CDR3 is 16 residues long. Germline V gene sequence: CDR1 SGHVS, CDR2 FQNEAQ. Germline trimming cut 5 bases from V and 4 bases from J; bases unmatched to any gene: 11. The CDR3 DNA reads as TGTGCCAGCAGCCGTACATTGGGACTAGCCCTAGAGACCCAGTACTTC. Translating it yields CASSRTLGLALETQYF. The entire variable domain, with the rest obtained from reference TRBV7-8 and TRBJ2-5, is as follows: GAGVSQSPRYKVAKRGQDVALRCDPISGHVSLFWYQQALGQGPEFLTYFQNEAQLDKSGLPSDRFFAERPEGSVSTLKIQRTQQEDSAVYLCASSRTLGLALETQYFGPGTRLLVL.

Worth noting for this clonotype: A much larger clone differs from this one at a single base, so this may be a read error. The CDR3 carries no conserved terminal phenylalanine or tryptophan, so it likely arises from a read error. The V and J genes are TRBV5-6 and TRBJ2-2; TRBD1 is a possible D gene (6 bases). Germline V gene data show CDR1 as SGHDT and CDR2 as YYEEEE. This CDR3 spans 14 amino acids. Trimming cost V 4 bases and J 4 bases, with 11 bases left between them. CDR3 in DNA: TGTGCCAGCAGCCCCGGACAGATCACCGGGGAGCTGTTTTCT. This gives the protein CASSPGQITGELFS.

Note on this clonotype: The conserved phenylalanine or tryptophan normally closing the CDR3 is absent here, so this likely arose from a read error. The chain employs TRBV29-1 and TRBJ1-2; 7 positions match TRBD1. The germline V gene has CDR1 SQVTM and CDR2 ANQGSEA. The CDR3 is 13 residues long. Losses at the gene ends were 4 bases for V and 0 bases for J; bases not matched to a gene: 2. CDR3 region: CSVAGTANYGYTL. The CDR3 DNA sequence: TGCAGCGTTGCCGGGACAGCTAACTATGGCTACACCCTC.

This clonotype was observed at least ten times. The rearrangement uses TRBV28 and TRBJ2-3; a possible D gene is TRBD2 (5 bases). From germline, CDR1 is MDHEN and CDR2 SYDVKM. V was pared by 6 bases and J by 1 base, with 14 bases between. CDR3 size: 15 residues. The chain's CDR3 is CASSPRVLGTDTQYF. DNA for the CDR3: TGTGCCAGCAGCCCCCGGGTACTAGGCACAGATACGCAGTATTTT. Combining the CDR3 with reference TRBV28 and TRBJ2-3 gives the whole variable domain DVKVTQSSRYLVKRTGEKVFLECVQDMDHENMFWYRQDPGLGLRLIYFSYDVKMKEKGDIPEGYSVSREKKERFSLILESASTNQTSMYLCASSPRVLGTDTQYFGPGTRLTVL.

This clonotype was detected many times. The chain carries TRBV7-9 and TRBJ2-1; 12 bases are shared with TRBD2. V lost 1 base to trimming and J lost 12 bases; unmatched junction nucleotides: 10. The CDR3 length is 16 residues. Germline CDR1 SEHNR, CDR2 FQNEAQ (reference sequence). The CDR3 protein is CASSLGLAGGPSGQFF. CDR3 in DNA: TGTGCCAGCAGCTTAGGTCTAGCGGGAGGGCCGAGTGGGCAGTTCTTC.

For this clonotype: A much bigger clone sits one base away, suggesting this may be a read error. J is TRBJ1-1 and V is TRBV7-4; D remains ambiguous. Trimming left V 4 bases short and J 0 bases short, with 6 bases between. The CDR3 has 13 residues. Germline CDR1 reads SGHVT; CDR2 reads SQSDAQ. CDR3 region: CASSWCMNTEAFF. The CDR3 region has the DNA TGTGCCAGCAGCTGGTGCATGAACACTGAAGCTTTCTTT.

This chain joins TRBV7-9 and TRBJ2-7, with TRBD2 matching over 8 bases. V was clipped by 4 bases and J by 0 bases; unmatched bases: 11. CDR3 size: 17 residues. Germline CDR1 is SEHNR and CDR2 is FQNEAQ (reference sequence). CDR3 protein: CASSSTRTSLSSYEQYF. The CDR3 DNA is TGTGCCAGCAGCTCCACCCGGACTAGCTTGAGCTCCTACGAGCAGTACTTC.

In this sample, this clonotype turned up many times. V is TRBV6-5 and J is TRBJ1-5, with D perhaps matching TRBD1 (5 bases). Per germline, CDR1 MNHEY and CDR2 SVGAGI. This CDR3 region has 13 residues. The germline V and J ends were trimmed by 5 bases and 6 bases, with 11 bases remaining between them. For the CDR3, the DNA is TGTGCCAGCAGTGCGACTCAGGGTCAGCCCCAGCATTTT. Translation gives CASSATQGQPQHF.

This sequence joins TRBV2 and TRBJ1-4, with TRBD1 identical over 7 bases. Trimming at V came to 7 bases and at J to 7 bases, leaving 15 bases not matched to a gene. Germline lookup yields CDR1 SNHLY and CDR2 FYNNEI. The CDR3 runs 16 residues. The CDR3 sequence is CASKPGSTGVAEKLFF. The CDR3 DNA sequence: TGTGCCAGCAAGCCTGGGTCTACAGGGGTGGCTGAAAAACTGTTTTTT.

The table lists this clonotype with a few counts. The chain recombines TRBV11-2 with TRBJ2-3, with D maybe TRBD1 (6 bases). CDR1 and CDR2 (germline): SGHAT, FQNNGV. The germline V and J ends were trimmed by 4 bases and 3 bases, with 14 bases remaining between them. The CDR3 extends over 15 amino acids. DNA for the CDR3: TGTGCCAGCAGCTCCGACCTAGGACAGACAGATACGCAGTATTTT. Translated, it gives CASSSDLGQTDTQYF. The full variable domain, in which reference TRBV11-2 and TRBJ2-3 provide the parts outside the CDR3, is EAGVAQSPRYKIIEKRQSVAFWCNPISGHATLYWYQQILGQGPKLLIQFQNNGVVDDSQLPKDRFSAERLKGVDSTLKIQPAKLEDSAVYLCASSSDLGQTDTQYFGPGTRLTVL.

Points on this clonotype: Possible read error: a much larger clone is one base away. The chain joins TRBV9 to TRBJ2-3; maybe TRBD1 (5 bases). The CDR3 spans 15 residues. CDR1 SGDLS and CDR2 YYNGEE come from the germline V gene. The CDR3 DNA reads as TGTGCCAGCAGCGTAGTACAGGAAGGCGCAGATACGCGGTATTTT. Translation: CASSVVQEGADTRYF.

This clonotype was picked up a small number of times. The gene calls are TRBV7-6 and TRBJ1-3, with TRBD1 matching over 7 bases. Germline V gene sequence: CDR1 SGHVS, CDR2 FNYEAQ. The V gene end was trimmed by 4 bases and the J gene end by 1 base; junction bases not matched to a gene: 1. There are 14 residues in the CDR3. The DNA for the CDR3 is TGTGCCAGCAGCTCAGGGGGGTCTGGAAACACCATATATTTT. This gives the protein CASSSGGSGNTIYF.

This clonotype appeared a few times. The chain links TRBV3-1 to TRBJ2-7, with no clear D. Per the germline V gene, CDR1 is LGHDT and CDR2 is YNNKEL (reference sequence). This CDR3 comprises 16 residues. Trimming removed 1 base at V and 0 bases at J, with 13 bases between. This CDR3 reads CASSQGAAISSYEQYF. The CDR3 DNA reads TGTGCCAGCAGCCAAGGGGCTGCCATTAGCTCCTACGAGCAGTACTTC.

This clonotype was observed many times. The chain combines TRBV25-1 with TRBJ1-1; D uncertain. Germline CDR1 MGHDK, CDR2 SYGVNS. V was shortened by 8 bases and J by 1 base, with 8 bases between the two germline ends. This CDR3 contains 12 residues. The CDR3 DNA reads TGTGCCAGCCAGAGTAGGAACACTGAAGCTTTCTTT. Its protein is CASQSRNTEAFF.